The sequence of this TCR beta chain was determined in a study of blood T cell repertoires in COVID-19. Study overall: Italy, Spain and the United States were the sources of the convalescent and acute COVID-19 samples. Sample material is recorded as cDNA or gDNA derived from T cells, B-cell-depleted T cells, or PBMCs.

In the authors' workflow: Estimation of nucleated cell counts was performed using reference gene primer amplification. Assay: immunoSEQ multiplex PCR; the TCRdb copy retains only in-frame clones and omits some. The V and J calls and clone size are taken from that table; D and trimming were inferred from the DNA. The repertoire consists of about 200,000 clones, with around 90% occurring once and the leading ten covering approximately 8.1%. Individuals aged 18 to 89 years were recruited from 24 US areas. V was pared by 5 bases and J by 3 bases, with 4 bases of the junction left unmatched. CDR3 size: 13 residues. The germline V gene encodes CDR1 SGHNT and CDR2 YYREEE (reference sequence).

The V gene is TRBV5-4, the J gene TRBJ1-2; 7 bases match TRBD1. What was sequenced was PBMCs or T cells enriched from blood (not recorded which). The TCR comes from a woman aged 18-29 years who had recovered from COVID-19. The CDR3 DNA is TGTGCCAGCAGGGAAGACAGGGACTATGGCTACACCTTC. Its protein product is CASREDRDYGYTF.